This T cell receptor (beta chain) is from a study of memory CD4+ T cells and cytomegalovirus serostatus. Study-wide context: Healthy Belgian adult donors included 9 or 10 CMV-positive and some 24 CMV-negative people. Notes on the study in general: About 40% of the roughly 160 known CMV-associated TCRbeta sequences appeared in CD4+ memory. Suggested: most of the CMV-linked TCR signature lies in CD4+ memory cells.

The sort gate was single viable CD3+CD4+CD8-CD45RO+ cells for memory CD4+ T cells. Total CD4+ T cells were enriched by CD4 positive selection. Data came from immunoSEQ multiplex PCR; TCRdb stores just in-frame clones and leaves some out. Altogether 45,000 to 55,000 clones are present, roughly four fifths being singletons, with the ten largest covering around 1.5%. The length of the CDR3 is 16 residues. CDR1 SGHRS and CDR2 YFSETQ come from the germline V gene. V was pared by 4 bases and J by 0 bases, with 7 bases of the junction left unmatched. In regard to this clone: The antigen is undetermined.

Sequencing used memory CD4+ T cells from blood. This chain links TRBV5-1 with TRBJ1-3, with 7 bases aligning to TRBD1. The sequence derives from an adult in good health and CMV-seronegative. The CDR3 sequence: CASSNPGQSSGNTIYF. The CDR3 nucleotides read TGCGCCAGCAGCAACCCGGGACAGAGCTCTGGAAACACCATATATTTT.